The TCR beta chain under discussion was sequenced for a study of type 1 and type 2 diabetes patients. Study-wide points: Highly-expanded CD4+ clones were few in type 2 diabetes, median one, 3.9% of reads. V and J gene usage correlated at about 0.97 between type 2 diabetes and control samples.

Comments on this clonotype: The antigen remains unidentified.

PCR was run on genomic DNA. A primer set of 30 forward and 13 reverse primers amplified the CDR3. MiXCR, applied by TCRdb to the multiplex PCR reads, yields one record per CDR3 protein. The sample lists around 300,000 distinct CDR3 sequences; more than 40% were seen once. Other autoimmune diseases and infections within the past four weeks excluded donors. Each participant gave around 9.6 milliliters of peripheral blood. The CDR3 is 13 residues long. The germline V gene has CDR1 SGHTA and CDR2 FQGNSA. Trimming pared 3 bases from V and 5 bases from J, leaving 9 bases between. This TCR was sampled from a young man with type 2 diabetes. The sequencing input was peripheral blood mononuclear cells (PBMCs). This sequence joins TRBV7-2 and TRBJ2-3; D call uncertain. CDR3 loop: CASSFVQRDTQYF. CDR3 in DNA: TGTGCCAGCAGCTTCGTCCAGCGAGATACGCAGTATTTT.